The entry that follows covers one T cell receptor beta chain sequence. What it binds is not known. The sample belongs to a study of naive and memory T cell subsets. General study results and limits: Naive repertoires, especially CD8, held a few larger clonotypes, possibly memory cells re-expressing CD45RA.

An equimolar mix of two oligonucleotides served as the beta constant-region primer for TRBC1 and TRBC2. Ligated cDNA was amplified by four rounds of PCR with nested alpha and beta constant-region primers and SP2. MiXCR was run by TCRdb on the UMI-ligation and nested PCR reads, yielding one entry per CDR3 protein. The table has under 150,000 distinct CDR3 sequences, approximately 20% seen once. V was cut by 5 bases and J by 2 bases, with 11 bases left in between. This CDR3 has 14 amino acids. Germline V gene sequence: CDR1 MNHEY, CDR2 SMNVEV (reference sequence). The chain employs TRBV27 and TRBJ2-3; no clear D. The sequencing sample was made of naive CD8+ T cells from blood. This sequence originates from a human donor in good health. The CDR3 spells CASSMGFDTDTQYF. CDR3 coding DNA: TGTGCCAGCAGTATGGGCTTTGACACAGATACGCAGTATTTT.